This TCR beta chain emerged from a study of blood T cell repertoires in COVID-19. The method was immunoSEQ multiplex PCR; TCRdb's version includes in-frame clones alone and lacks a portion of them. The data show around 160,000 clones, with approximately 90% seen just once and roughly 2.1% held by the top ten. V lost 6 bases and J 0 bases, leaving 12 bases between the germline ends. Germline V gene lookup returns CDR1 LNHDA and CDR2 SQIVND (reference sequence). The length of the CDR3 is 16 residues. The clonotype originates from a man aged 18-30 years with acute or convalescent COVID-19. The sequenced sample consisted of peripheral blood. The chain links TRBV19 to TRBJ2-6; a weak D match, TRBD2 (5 bases). The CDR3, as DNA: TGTGCCAGTAGGCGGCGTGGGAGCTCTGGGGCCAACGTCCTGACTTTC. Its translation is CASRRRGSSGANVLTF.